The T cell receptor (beta chain) described here comes from a study of blood T cell repertoires in COVID-19. Study summary: COVID-19 samples from acute and convalescent phases originated in the United States, Italy and Spain. Sample material is recorded as cDNA or gDNA derived from T cells, B-cell-depleted T cells, or PBMCs.

CDR1 SGHTA and CDR2 FQGNSA come from the germline V gene. The CDR3 has 12 amino acids. V shed 5 bases, J shed 9 bases, and the junction held 2 bases outside the gene matches. Original methodology: Reference gene primer amplification yielded estimated nucleated cell counts. Using immunoSEQ multiplex PCR, the repertoire was profiled, and TCRdb retains in-frame clones only, with some absent. The DNA was the basis for D and trimming; V, J and clone size are from that table. The sample gives about 110,000 clones, roughly 90% of which show up once; nearly 5% is in the top ten. The receptor was derived from a man aged 35-49 years with active or convalescent COVID-19. The rearrangement uses TRBV7-2 and TRBJ2-3; 10 nucleotides agree with TRBD1. The specimen sequenced was peripheral blood. In DNA, the CDR3 is TGTGCCAGCAGCACGGACAGGGGGACGCAGTATTTT. Translated: CASSTDRGTQYF.